This passage covers 32 T cell receptor beta chains from one sample sequenced in a study of T cell changes during pregnancy in multiple sclerosis. Libraries were prepared by immunoSEQ multiplex PCR; TCRdb keeps only in-frame clonotypes and omits some of them. Seen here are 30,000 to 35,000 clones, about nine tenths observed once, and the top ten hold under 15%. The source was CD8+ T cells from peripheral blood mononuclear cells, collected in the first trimester of pregnancy. The source is a female donor with multiple sclerosis, enrolled in a pregnancy study.

This clone was seen once. The chain is built from TRBV16 and TRBJ1-1; D may be TRBD1 (5 bases). Per germline, CDR1 KGHSY and CDR2 FQNENV. CDR3 length: 15 residues. V lost 0 bases and J 5 bases, leaving 13 bases between the germline ends. CDR3 sequence: CASSQSQAGWTEAFF. Written as DNA, the CDR3 is TGTGCCAGCAGCCAATCACAGGCTGGTTGGACTGAAGCTTTCTTT.

The gene calls are TRBV14 and TRBJ2-4, with 7 bases aligning to TRBD1. CDR1 and CDR2 from the germline V gene are SGHDN and FVKESK. This CDR3 is 14 amino acids long. V gave up 1 base and J gave up 8 bases; unmatched junction bases: 5. For the CDR3, the DNA is TGTGCCAGCAGCCAAGGACAGGGTTTTGACATTCAGTACTTC. Its translation: CASSQGQGFDIQYF.

V usage is TRBV10-3 and J usage is TRBJ2-1, with TRBD2 identical over 12 bases. Trimming at V came to 3 bases and at J to 1 base, leaving 16 bases not matched to a gene. The CDR3 totals 21 residues. Germline CDR1 ENHRY, CDR2 SYGVKD. CDR3 protein: CAISDVGLAGGRSGSYNEQFF. CDR3 bases: TGTGCCATCAGTGACGTGGGGCTAGCGGGAGGGAGAAGCGGATCCTACAATGAGCAGTTCTTC.

This chain links TRBV4-3 with TRBJ2-1, with a possible D match to TRBD2 (6 bases). Trimming shortened V by 3 bases and J by 7 bases, and 13 bases separated the two germline ends. This CDR3 spans 14 amino acids. Germline V gene sequence: CDR1 LGHNA, CDR2 YSLEER. CDR3 amino acids: CASSHLGSGNEQFF. The CDR3 bases are TGCGCCAGCAGCCATCTGGGTAGCGGAAATGAGCAGTTCTTC.

The V and J genes are TRBV27 and TRBJ2-3, with 7 bases lining up with TRBD2. In germline, CDR1 is MNHEY, CDR2 SMNVEV (reference sequence). The CDR3 covers 13 residues. After removal of 5 bases from V and 2 bases from J, the junction contained 1 base not matched to a gene. CDR3 region: CASSGDYTDTQYF. CDR3 sequence (DNA): TGTGCCAGCAGTGGGGACTACACAGATACGCAGTATTTT.

The rearrangement joins TRBV7-2 to TRBJ2-5; the D gene is possibly TRBD2 (6 bases). With 1 base removed from V and 4 bases from J, the gap between germline ends came to 7 bases. Germline V gene sequence: CDR1 SGHTA, CDR2 FQGNSA. The CDR3 contains 13 residues. The CDR3 region is CASSLGGGETQYF. The CDR3 region has the DNA TGTGCCAGCAGCTTAGGGGGAGGAGAGACCCAGTACTTC. The complete variable domain, with remaining parts taken from reference TRBV7-2 and TRBJ2-5, reads GAGVSQSPSNKVTEKGKDVELRCDPISGHTALYWYRQSLGQGLEFLIYFQGNSAPDKSGLPSDRFSAERTGGSVSTLTIQRTQQEDSAVYLCASSLGGGETQYFGPGTRLLVL.

The J gene is TRBJ2-7, the V gene TRBV6-5, with 10 bases identical to TRBD2. The V and J ends lost 6 bases and 7 bases, in that order; junction bases with no gene match: 6. Germline CDR1 is MNHEY and CDR2 is SVGAGI. The CDR3 has 13 amino acids. This chain's CDR3 is CASRLRLAGEQYF. The DNA of the CDR3 is TGTGCCAGCAGGCTAAGACTAGCGGGTGAGCAGTACTTC.

This chain links TRBV27 with TRBJ2-1, with 7 bases fitting TRBD2. The ends lost 2 bases at V and 7 bases at J; junction bases unmatched: 5. This CDR3 spans 14 amino acids. The V gene's germline CDR1 is MNHEY and CDR2 SMNVEV (reference sequence). CDR3 coding DNA: TGTGCCAGCAGTTTACTAGCGGAATTGAATGAGCAGTTCTTC. This codes for CASSLLAELNEQFF.

The chain employs TRBV11-2 and TRBJ2-2; TRBD1 is a possible D gene (7 bases). V dropped 3 bases and J dropped 8 bases, with 16 bases sitting between them. Germline V gene sequence: CDR1 SGHAT, CDR2 FQNNGV. The CDR3 length is 15 residues. CDR3 coding DNA: TGTGCCAGCAGCTTTCAGGGGGGCCCGGTAGGGGAGCTGTTTTTT. It encodes CASSFQGGPVGELFF.

The rearrangement links TRBV7-8 to TRBJ2-1, with 7 bases matching TRBD2. J was trimmed by 0 bases and V by 1 base; bases with no gene match: 15. The germline V gene encodes CDR1 SGHVS and CDR2 FQNEAQ. The length of the CDR3 is 20 residues. Written as DNA, the CDR3 is TGTGCCAGCAGCTTAGTCGGCACCCGACTAGCCCCAAGCTCCTACAATGAGCAGTTCTTC. It specifies CASSLVGTRLAPSSYNEQFF. The variable domain in full, completed from reference TRBV7-8 and TRBJ2-1, reads GAGVSQSPRYKVAKRGQDVALRCDPISGHVSLFWYQQALGQGPEFLTYFQNEAQLDKSGLPSDRFFAERPEGSVSTLKIQRTQQEDSAVYLCASSLVGTRLAPSSYNEQFFGPGTRLTVL.

The V and J genes are TRBV6-5 and TRBJ2-3, with D unclear. Trimming took off 6 bases at V and 2 bases at J, with 3 bases between the two ends. The CDR3 length is 11 residues. Germline V lookup: CDR1 MNHEY, CDR2 SVGAGI. CDR3 region: CASSHTDTQYF. The DNA for the CDR3 is TGTGCCAGCAGCCACACAGATACGCAGTATTTT.

This clone occurred once. The V gene is TRBV27, the J gene TRBJ1-5; 11 bases map to TRBD1. The CDR3 loop spans 14 amino acids. Germline loops: CDR1 MNHEY, CDR2 SMNVEV (reference sequence). After removal of 3 bases from V and 8 bases from J, the junction contained 3 bases not matched to a gene. The CDR3: CASSFGQGAEPQHF. Here the CDR3 DNA reads TGTGCCAGCAGTTTCGGACAGGGGGCTGAGCCCCAGCATTTT.

The V gene is TRBV14, the J gene TRBJ1-2; no firm D call. The CDR3 spans 14 residues. Between the trimmed V and J ends, which lost 3 bases and 1 base, there was a span of 9 bases. Germline-derived CDR1 and CDR2 are SGHDN and FVKESK. This chain's CDR3 is CASSQATVNYGYTF. CDR3 nucleotides: TGTGCCAGCAGCCAGGCCACAGTTAACTATGGCTACACCTTC.

The table lists this clone with a few counts. This chain connects TRBV28 to TRBJ1-2, with D possibly being TRBD1 (6 bases). Trimming removed 8 bases from V and 5 bases from J, with 21 bases in between. The CDR3 runs to 15 residues. Germline V gene sequence: CDR1 MDHEN, CDR2 SYDVKM. The CDR3 nucleotides read TGTGCCAGCTCCCGTCTGCTGGGGGCGCAGTATGGCTACACCTTC. Translation: CASSRLLGAQYGYTF.

This chain connects TRBV19 to TRBJ2-3, with a possible D match to TRBD2 (7 bases). Between the trimmed V and J ends, which lost 7 bases and 2 bases, there was a span of 13 bases. Germline V lookup: CDR1 LNHDA, CDR2 SQIVND (reference sequence). The CDR3 has 14 amino acids. In nucleotides, the CDR3 is TGTGCCAGTAAAGGGCGGGGGCCCACAGATACGCAGTATTTT. Its translation is CASKGRGPTDTQYF.

This clone was detected a few times. As DNA, the CDR3 is TGTGCCAGTTCGCATAGCTCGACAGCTGGAAACACCATATATTTT. This encodes CASSHSSTAGNTIYF. The V call is TRBV19, the J call TRBJ1-3; D possibly corresponds to TRBD1 (5 bases). Germline lookup yields CDR1 LNHDA and CDR2 SQIVND (reference sequence). The V and J ends lost 8 bases and 2 bases respectively, with 16 bases between them. This CDR3 region has 15 residues.

As to this clone: A junction end diverges from the germline sequence, so it may reflect a read error. The J gene is TRBJ2-1, the V gene TRBV28, with 11 bases identical to TRBD2. Germline V gene sequence: CDR1 MDHEN, CDR2 SYDVKM. The CDR3 has 15 residues. CDR3 sequence: CANSSGLADILEQFF. Here the CDR3 DNA reads TGTGCCAACAGTTCGGGACTAGCGGACATACTTGAGCAGTTCTTC.

This rearrangement joins TRBV7-2 to TRBJ2-7; 9 nucleotides match TRBD2. V lost 5 bases and J lost 5; bases outside the gene matches: 7. The CDR3 is made up of 14 amino acids. The germline CDR1 and CDR2 sequences are SGHTA and FQGNSA. The CDR3 bases are TGTGCCAGCAGCCCCCCTAGCGGGATTGACGAGCAGTACTTC. Amino acids: CASSPPSGIDEQYF.

This sequence joins TRBV27 and TRBJ1-2, with 8 bases aligning to TRBD1. The CDR3 is made up of 16 amino acids. The V gene's germline CDR1 is MNHEY and CDR2 SMNVEV (reference sequence). Trimming removed 5 bases from V and 3 bases from J; junction bases left unmatched: 11. CDR3 loop: CASSVRAGGGYYGYTF. CDR3 in DNA: TGTGCCAGCAGTGTACGAGCAGGGGGCGGGTACTATGGCTACACCTTC.

This sequence joins TRBV19 and TRBJ1-5, with a tentative D call TRBD1 (6 bases). Per germline, CDR1 LNHDA and CDR2 SQIVND (reference sequence). The CDR3 contains 16 residues. V lost 5 bases and J 2 bases, leaving 16 bases between the germline ends. The CDR3 sequence: CASSPNWGGGNQPQHF. CDR3 in DNA: TGTGCCAGTAGTCCGAATTGGGGGGGCGGCAATCAGCCCCAGCATTTT.

CDR3 protein: CASSPNTGDEKLFF. CDR3 DNA sequence: TGTGCCAGCAGCCCGAACACAGGGGATGAAAAACTGTTTTTT. V and J are TRBV5-4 and TRBJ1-4; 7 bases match TRBD1. Germline trimming cut 4 bases from V and 6 bases from J; bases unmatched to any gene: 6. The CDR3 loop spans 14 amino acids. The germline CDR1 and CDR2 sequences are SGHNT and YYREEE (reference sequence).

This clone was recorded a few times. J is TRBJ2-7 and V is TRBV4-2, with 12 bases matching TRBD2. CDR1 and CDR2 (germline): LGHNA, YNFKEQ. J lost 3 bases, V lost 0 bases, and 9 bases had no gene match. The length of the CDR3 is 18 residues. CDR3 in DNA: TGTGCCAGCAGCCAAGACCCCGGGCTAGCGGGAGGGGTCTACGAGCAGTACTTC. It specifies CASSQDPGLAGGVYEQYF.

The J gene is TRBJ2-7, the V gene TRBV4-3, with 8 bases lining up with TRBD2. This CDR3 has 15 residues. Trimming at V came to 1 base and at J to 2 bases, leaving 4 bases not matched to a gene. Germline V gene lookup returns CDR1 LGHNA and CDR2 YSLEER. CDR3: CASSQGGSGTYEQYF. Written as DNA, the CDR3 is TGCGCCAGCAGCCAAGGGGGTAGCGGGACCTACGAGCAGTACTTC.

This chain uses TRBV30 with TRBJ2-3; D is perhaps TRBD2 (6 bases). V was pared by 7 bases and J by 0 bases, with 17 bases between. The CDR3 runs 15 residues. Germline CDR1 is GTSNPN and CDR2 is SVGIG (reference sequence). CDR3 amino acids: CASPGRGKSTDTQYF. CDR3 in DNA: TGTGCCTCGCCGGGACGCGGGAAGAGCACAGATACGCAGTATTTT.

The V call is TRBV28, the J call TRBJ2-3, with D unresolved. The V and J ends lost 5 bases and 3 bases respectively, with 12 bases between them. CDR3 size: 14 residues. Germline CDR1 is MDHEN and CDR2 is SYDVKM. CDR3 in DNA: TGTGCCAGCAGTATCCTCGACGGGACAGATACGCAGTATTTT. It is translated as CASSILDGTDTQYF.

The rearrangement links TRBV18 to TRBJ1-1, with a tentative D call TRBD1 (5 bases). CDR1 is KGHSH, CDR2 LQKENI, per germline. The CDR3 has 15 amino acids. Trimming removed 2 bases from V and 3 bases from J, with 13 bases in between. The CDR3 sequence is CASSPVSGVDTEAFF. Written as DNA, the CDR3 is TGTGCCAGCTCACCAGTTTCGGGGGTTGACACTGAAGCTTTCTTT.

The rearrangement links TRBV7-9 to TRBJ1-2; 8 bases line up with TRBD1. V lost 5 bases, J lost 0 bases, and 5 bases stayed unmatched. CDR1 is SEHNR, CDR2 FQNEAQ, per germline (reference sequence). CDR3 length equals 15 residues. The CDR3 sequence: CASSPTDRANYGYTF. CDR3 in DNA: TGTGCCAGCAGCCCTACGGACAGGGCTAACTATGGCTACACCTTC.

The rearrangement joins TRBV29-1 to TRBJ2-7; 9 nucleotides align to TRBD1. V was clipped by 6 bases and J by 3 bases; unmatched bases: 6. This CDR3 is built from 13 residues. CDR1 SQVTM and CDR2 ANQGSEA come from the germline V gene. CDR3 DNA sequence: TGCAGCGTGAGGGGGACAGGGTTCTACGAGCAGTACTTC. It is translated as CSVRGTGFYEQYF.

The gene calls are TRBV29-1 and TRBJ2-1; possible D gene TRBD2, 6 bases. V was pared by 3 bases and J by 6 bases, with 18 bases between. The CDR3 is made up of 15 amino acids. Germline lookup yields CDR1 SQVTM and CDR2 ANQGSEA. CDR3 amino acids: CSVDSGTGVVNEQFF. DNA of the CDR3: TGCAGCGTTGATTCAGGTACGGGAGTGGTCAATGAGCAGTTCTTC.

In DNA, the CDR3 is TGTGCCAGCAGGAACCAGGGGGCGCAGGCTTTCTTT. Encoded protein: CASRNQGAQAFF. This chain joins TRBV27 and TRBJ1-1; 8 nucleotides line up with TRBD1. Per the germline V gene, CDR1 is MNHEY and CDR2 is SMNVEV (reference sequence). J gave up 11 bases and V 6 bases, and 8 bases lay outside the gene matches. The CDR3 extends over 12 amino acids.

The V and J genes are TRBV7-6 and TRBJ2-7, with TRBD2 matching 9 bases. Germline V gene sequence: CDR1 SGHVS, CDR2 FNYEAQ. J gave up 0 bases and V 7 bases, and 10 bases lay outside the gene matches. This CDR3 has 16 residues. Here the CDR3 reads CASTLGAGGFSYEQYF. The CDR3 DNA follows: TGTGCCAGCACTCTTGGGGCGGGAGGGTTCTCCTACGAGCAGTACTTC.

The chain carries TRBV4-1 and TRBJ1-1; perhaps TRBD1 as D (6 bases). Germline V lookup: CDR1 MGHRA, CDR2 YSYEKL. Trimming removed 6 bases from V and 0 bases from J, with 20 bases in between. This CDR3 is built from 17 residues. This CDR3 reads CASRKLGQGWMNTEAFF. The CDR3 bases are TGCGCCAGCAGGAAGCTGGGTCAGGGGTGGATGAACACTGAAGCTTTCTTT.